A selection of T cell receptor beta chains follows, all from one sample in a study of regulatory T cells in long-lasting Graves disease. TCRdb reprocessed the multiplex PCR reads with MiXCR, giving one entry per CDR3 protein. The table shows hundreds of thousands of distinct CDR3 sequences, with 25% to 30% occurring only once. The sample consisted of peripheral blood mononuclear cells (PBMCs), taken when the disease was refractory, from a patient treated with antithyroid drugs. Every receptor here comes from a female donor with Graves disease. CDR3s include the opening cysteine and the closing phenylalanine or tryptophan. A D gene is named only where the DNA matches it firmly. Clone size is not always given. Where it is, it says once, few, many or a class for expanded clones.

V gene	D gene	clone size	J gene	CDR3 protein	CDR3 DNA
TRBV12-3/TRBV12-4	.	many	TRBJ2-7	CASSFRTGPSEQYF	TGTGCCAGCAGTTTCCGGACTGGGCCTAGCGAGCAGTACTTC
TRBV20-1	.	.	TRBJ1-2	CSALTANMWGYTF	TGCAGTGCTTTGACAGCCAATATGTGGGGCTACACCTTC
TRBV5-1	.	.	TRBJ1-1	CASSLTSGHMNTEAFF	TGCGCCAGCAGCTTAACCTCGGGACACATGAACACTGAAGCTTTCTTT
TRBV30	.	.	TRBJ1-2	CAWSVDSGQFQRYTF	TGTGCCTGGAGTGTCGACTCCGGACAGTTCCAACGCTACACCTTC
TRBV19	.	few	TRBJ1-2	CASTMDPGPNYGYTF	TGTGCCAGTACCATGGATCCGGGCCCCAACTATGGCTACACCTTC
TRBV11-2	.	many	TRBJ2-7	CASSLAQASYEQYF	TGTGCCAGCAGCTTAGCTCAGGCGTCCTACGAGCAGTACTTC
TRBV6-1	.	.	TRBJ2-7	CASSVSRLAAYEQYF	TGTGCCAGCAGTGTTTCGCGGCTAGCAGCCTACGAGCAGTACTTC
TRBV28	.	.	TRBJ2-7	CASSFTVPSNEQYF	TGTGCCAGCAGTTTCACAGTCCCCTCCAACGAGCAGTACTTC
TRBV20-1	.	.	TRBJ2-3	CSATPAGDTQYF	TGCAGTGCCACGCCAGCGGGAGATACGCAGTATTTT
TRBV6-1	TRBD1	few	TRBJ1-2	CASTMTGRYGYTF	TGTGCCAGCACTATGACAGGGAGATATGGCTACACCTTC
TRBV20-1	TRBD1	few	TRBJ2-7	CSAKTGLTVGEQYF	TGCAGTGCAAAGACAGGGTTGACGGTGGGAGAGCAGTACTTC
TRBV19	.	.	TRBJ1-5	CASSIGADTYSNQPQHF	TGTGCCAGTAGTATAGGGGCGGACACCTATAGCAATCAGCCCCAGCATTTT
TRBV30	.	.	TRBJ1-2	CAWYGQVNYGYTF	TGTGCCTGGTATGGACAAGTGAACTATGGCTACACCTTC
TRBV28	.	.	TRBJ2-2	CASSVLATNTGELFF	TGTGCCAGCAGTGTTCTAGCGACGAACACCGGGGAGCTGTTTTTT
TRBV7-8	TRBD1	.	TRBJ1-1	CASSALIGTGSTEAFF	TGTGCCAGCAGCGCATTGATCGGGACAGGGTCCACTGAAGCTTTCTTT
TRBV20-1	TRBD1	few	TRBJ1-1	CSARDRDRGGMNTEAFF	TGCAGTGCTAGAGATCGGGACAGGGGGGGTATGAACACTGAAGCTTTCTTT
TRBV20-1	.	many	TRBJ2-7	CSANDVDEQYF	TGCAGTGCTAACGACGTGGACGAGCAGTACTTC
TRBV6-1	TRBD1	few	TRBJ1-1	CASSATGGWDTEAFF	TGTGCCAGCAGTGCCACAGGGGGCTGGGACACTGAAGCTTTCTTT
TRBV6-1	.	.	TRBJ2-2	CASSGLGVGELFF	TGTGCCAGCAGTGGACTAGGGGTCGGGGAGCTGTTTTTT
TRBV6-1	.	many	TRBJ1-6	CATTEVGGNSPLHF	TGTGCCACCACGGAGGTCGGTGGCAATTCACCCCTCCACTTT
TRBV30	.	.	TRBJ1-1	CAWSVEGVEAFF	TGTGCCTGGAGTGTGGAGGGCGTTGAAGCTTTCTTT
TRBV5-1	TRBD1	few	TRBJ1-2	CASSLVPQGASYGYTF	TGCGCCAGCAGCTTGGTCCCCCAGGGGGCGAGCTATGGCTACACCTTC
TRBV7-2	TRBD1	.	TRBJ1-1	CASSFGQGAEAFF	TGTGCCAGCAGCTTCGGACAGGGGGCTGAAGCTTTCTTT
TRBV2	.	.	TRBJ2-1	CASSEQDLYNEQFF	TGTGCCAGCAGTGAACAGGACCTCTACAATGAGCAGTTCTTC
TRBV9	TRBD1	.	TRBJ1-2	CASSVEDRGYGYTF	TGTGCCAGCAGCGTAGAGGACAGGGGCTATGGCTACACCTTC
TRBV6-1	.	.	TRBJ2-5	CAISDPREETQYF	TGTGCCATCAGTGACCCCAGGGAAGAGACCCAGTACTTC
TRBV6-5	.	many	TRBJ2-7	CASSYGLDRNEQYF	TGTGCCAGCAGTTACGGGCTAGATCGCAACGAGCAGTACTTC
TRBV20-1	.	few	TRBJ1-2	CSAIQTYGYTF	TGCAGTGCTATACAGACCTATGGCTACACCTTC
TRBV19	.	.	TRBJ1-2	CASTTFTTGHYGYTF	TGTGCCAGTACCACATTCACGACAGGCCACTATGGCTACACCTTC